This paragraph reports one T cell receptor beta chain. The sample comes from a study of blood T cell repertoires in COVID-19. For the study at large: Sites across the United States, Italy and Spain contributed samples from acute and convalescent COVID-19. In each case, the material was cDNA or gDNA derived from T cells, B-cell-depleted T cells, or PBMCs.

CDR3 size: 13 residues. The V and J ends lost 4 bases and 5 bases, in that order; junction bases with no gene match: 8. Looked up from germline, CDR1 is GTSNPN and CDR2 is SVGIG (reference sequence). How the authors handled the data: Amplifying reference gene primers gave estimates of nucleated cell counts. Libraries were prepared by immunoSEQ multiplex PCR; TCRdb keeps only in-frame clonotypes and omits some of them. D and trimming come from the DNA, and the V and J calls and clone size come from that table. In the table there are approximately 40,000 clones, roughly 90% of which are singletons. J is TRBJ2-7 and V is TRBV30, with TRBD1 matching over 7 bases. Sequencing used peripheral blood. This clonotype was sampled from a human donor in a cohort sampled during active COVID-19. The CDR3 reads CAWKHRQGNEQYF. CDR3 nucleotide sequence: TGTGCCTGGAAACATAGACAGGGCAACGAGCAGTACTTC.